These 30 T cell receptor beta chains were all obtained from the same sample, sequenced in a study of cytomegalovirus exposure and HLA in healthy donors (dated by TCRdb to 2016 to 2017). To prepare the library, the immunoSEQ multiplex PCR assay was applied. A mixture of 60 forward primers for TCR Vbeta segments and 13 reverse primers for TCR Jbeta segments was used in the multiplex PCR. TCRdb obtained this table from immuneACCESS and retained in-frame rearrangements with V and J assigned. These tables miss some clones; where compared with another copy, unresolved V genes account for less than half of the shortfall, and the remainder is unexplained. A total of around 100,000 clones appear in this sample, approximately 80% of them only once. 3.5% to 4.5% of the sample rests with the top ten. Sequencing was carried out using PBMCs. These receptor sequences come from a female donor in good health and CMV-seropositive.

The V call is TRBV5-4, the J call TRBJ2-1; the D gene is possibly TRBD2 (5 bases). Germline values: CDR1 SGHNT, CDR2 YYREEE (reference sequence). The CDR3 runs 14 residues. Trimming left V 2 bases short and J 4 bases short, with 10 bases between. The CDR3 bases are TGTGCCAGCAGCTTAGCGGAGCCTTACAATGAGCAGTTCTTC. Encoded protein: CASSLAEPYNEQFF.

The genes are TRBV6-1 and TRBJ2-7; 7 bases line up with TRBD2. Germline assignment: CDR1 MNHNS and CDR2 SASEGT. The CDR3 covers 15 residues. V trimming: 8 bases; J trimming: 2 bases; junction bases outside the gene matches: 12. CDR3 nucleotide sequence: TGTGCCAGCCGGGGGGAGCCTTCTGCGGCCTACGAGCAGTACTTC. Translating gives CASRGEPSAAYEQYF.

The V and J genes are TRBV10-3 and TRBJ1-6; a weak D match, TRBD1 (6 bases). V lost 8 bases, J lost 7 bases, and 12 bases lay in between. This CDR3 has 13 residues. Germline assignment: CDR1 ENHRY and CDR2 SYGVKD. Written as DNA, the CDR3 is TGTGCCATCGCAGGGGAGCCCAATTCACCCCTCCACTTT. It yields the protein CAIAGEPNSPLHF.

V and J are TRBV15 and TRBJ2-1, with D unclear. Germline V gene lookup returns CDR1 LNHNV and CDR2 YYDKDF (reference sequence). The V end was cut by 3 bases, the J end by 6 bases, with 12 bases between. This CDR3 has 14 residues. DNA of the CDR3: TGTGCCACCAGCAGGCCCCGACTCACCAATGAGCAGTTCTTC. It encodes CATSRPRLTNEQFF.

V and J are TRBV10-3 and TRBJ1-2; TRBD1 aligns across 10 bases. CDR1 and CDR2 (germline): ENHRY, SYGVKD. The length of the CDR3 is 14 residues. V gave up 5 bases and J gave up 6 bases; unmatched junction bases: 6. The CDR3 DNA sequence: TGTGCCATCAGTCAACCGACAGGGGGCAATGGCTACACCTTC. Protein product: CAISQPTGGNGYTF.

The chain carries TRBV5-1 and TRBJ2-1, with 7 bases matching TRBD2. CDR1 is SGHRS and CDR2 is YFSETQ in the germline V gene. The CDR3 loop spans 15 amino acids. With 3 bases clipped from V and 5 bases from J, the junction kept 8 bases outside the gene matches. DNA of the CDR3: TGCGCCAGCAGCTCCGGGACTACCTATAACAATGAGCAGTTCTTC. Protein: CASSSGTTYNNEQFF.

The chain links TRBV14 to TRBJ2-7; 9 nucleotides align to TRBD2. With V trimmed by 0 bases and J by 3 bases, 12 bases remained unmatched. Per the germline V gene, CDR1 is SGHDN and CDR2 is FVKESK. This CDR3 is built from 18 residues. DNA for the CDR3: TGTGCCAGCAGCCAAGACAGGCTCGGGACTAGCAGTTACTACGAGCAGTACTTC. As protein: CASSQDRLGTSSYYEQYF.

A few counts support this clone. The CDR3 region has the DNA TGTGCCAGCTCACCACCGACCAGCGGGAGAAGGTATGAGCAGTTCTTC. It translates to CASSPPTSGRRYEQFF. V is TRBV18 and J is TRBJ2-1, with TRBD2 identical over 8 bases. The length of the CDR3 is 16 residues. With 0 bases clipped from V and 8 bases from J, the junction kept 9 bases outside the gene matches. Germline V gene sequence: CDR1 KGHSH, CDR2 LQKENI.

The chain couples TRBV4-2 to TRBJ2-3, with TRBD2 as a possible D gene (5 bases). Germline V gene sequence: CDR1 LGHNA, CDR2 YNFKEQ. The CDR3 spans 18 residues. V was clipped by 0 bases and J by 0 bases, with 16 bases between them. The CDR3 nucleotides read TGTGCCAGCAGCCAAGATGCCCAGTCAGCGGCTAGCACAGATACGCAGTATTTT. Translation gives CASSQDAQSAASTDTQYF.

This sequence joins TRBV7-8 and TRBJ1-3; TRBD1 is a possible D gene (5 bases). This CDR3 contains 17 residues. The V end lost 0 bases, the J end lost 0 bases, and 12 bases lay between the germline ends. The germline V gene encodes CDR1 SGHVS and CDR2 FQNEAQ. Here the CDR3 DNA reads TGTGCCAGCAGCTTAGCCCGCAGGGACTTCTCTGGAAACACCATATATTTT. Its protein product is CASSLARRDFSGNTIYF.

This sequence joins TRBV5-8 and TRBJ1-5, with unresolved D. The CDR3 covers 14 residues. Germline-derived CDR1 and CDR2 are SGHTS and YDEGEE. V was clipped by 3 bases and J by 0 bases, with 7 bases between them. CDR3: CASSSGYSNQPQHF. The CDR3 bases are TGTGCCAGCAGCTCGGGTTATAGCAATCAGCCCCAGCATTTT.

This clone was found once. Relative to the germline gene, one junction end is altered; a read error may explain this. The rearrangement links TRBV7-9 to TRBJ2-7, with D possibly being TRBD2 (6 bases). This CDR3 is 14 amino acids long. Germline loops: CDR1 SEHNR, CDR2 FQNEAQ (reference sequence). Here the CDR3 DNA reads TGTTCCAGCAGCCCCCAGCGGGTCCCCTACGAGCAGTACTTC. This encodes CSSSPQRVPYEQYF.

The chain links TRBV4-2 to TRBJ2-7, with 9 bases that match TRBD1. CDR3 size: 15 residues. Germline V gene data show CDR1 as LGHNA and CDR2 as YNFKEQ. The V and J ends lost 2 bases and 7 bases, in that order; junction bases with no gene match: 9. The CDR3: CASSQPGQGFGEQYF. The CDR3 DNA sequence: TGTGCCAGCAGCCAACCGGGACAGGGTTTCGGGGAGCAGTACTTC.

This chain links TRBV9 with TRBJ1-2; 12 nucleotides match TRBD1. V dropped 5 bases and J dropped 7; count of bases not matched to a gene: 3. This CDR3 contains 13 residues. CDR1 is SGDLS, CDR2 YYNGEE, per germline. The CDR3 DNA follows: TGTGCCAGCAGGGGACAGGGGGCATCTGGCTACACCTTC. Its protein is CASRGQGASGYTF.

The chain links TRBV18 to TRBJ1-5; maybe TRBD1 (6 bases). Germline assignment: CDR1 KGHSH and CDR2 LQKENI. V was cut by 2 bases and J by 0 bases, with 11 bases left in between. CDR3 length: 16 residues. CDR3 nucleotides: TGTGCCAGCTCACCAAGAGCAGGGGCTAGCAATCAGCCCCAGCATTTT. Translation gives CASSPRAGASNQPQHF.

The gene calls are TRBV4-1 and TRBJ1-5; D unclear. The CDR3 is made up of 15 amino acids. From germline, CDR1 is MGHRA and CDR2 YSYEKL. V lost 1 base, J lost 4 bases, and 11 bases lay in between. CDR3 sequence (DNA): TGCGCCAGCAGCCAAGTGATGGCACCGAATCAGCCCCAGCATTTT. Its protein is CASSQVMAPNQPQHF.

This clone was picked up a small number of times. The junction departs from germline at one end; a sequencing error may be responsible. The genes are TRBV6-1 and TRBJ1-2; D might be TRBD1 (5 bases). Per germline, CDR1 MNHNS and CDR2 SASEGT. This CDR3 spans 13 amino acids. DNA of the CDR3: TGTGCCGGCAGCGCGGGACGGGGCTATGGCTACACCTTC. It translates to CAGSAGRGYGYTF.

For this clone: Since no conserved phenylalanine or tryptophan closes the CDR3, a read error is the likely cause. The chain links TRBV5-1 to TRBJ2-7; D perhaps matches TRBD1 (6 bases). Germline V gene data show CDR1 as SGHRS and CDR2 as YFSETQ. The CDR3 is made up of 15 amino acids. The V gene lost 5 bases and the J gene lost 3 bases, with 18 bases spanning the gap. CDR3 coding DNA: TGCGCCAGCAGATCCTCCGGGACATTATACTACGAGCAGTACCTC. This codes for CASRSSGTLYYEQYL.

This clone was observed a handful of times. This chain connects TRBV19 to TRBJ1-2, with no clear D. The CDR3 extends over 13 amino acids. In germline, CDR1 is LNHDA, CDR2 SQIVND (reference sequence). V lost 7 bases to trimming and J lost 0 bases, with 9 bases between them. This chain's CDR3 is CASTRESNYGYTF. DNA for the CDR3: TGTGCCAGTACTCGGGAATCTAACTATGGCTACACCTTC.

The DNA of the CDR3 is TGCAGCACCAGGACAGGGTCAAACTACGAGCAGTACTTC. Translated, it gives CSTRTGSNYEQYF. The V call is TRBV29-1, the J call TRBJ2-7, with 8 nucleotides matching TRBD1. This CDR3 is 13 amino acids long. With 8 bases clipped from V and 3 bases from J, the junction kept 9 bases outside the gene matches. CDR1 and CDR2 (germline): SQVTM, ANQGSEA.

This chain connects TRBV5-4 to TRBJ2-5, with a tentative D call TRBD1 (6 bases). Germline values: CDR1 SGHNT, CDR2 YYREEE (reference sequence). The CDR3 consists of 14 residues. Trimming removed 0 bases at V and 4 bases at J, with 10 bases between. The CDR3: CASSLAGVVETQYF. CDR3 sequence (DNA): TGTGCCAGCAGCTTGGCAGGGGTTGTAGAGACCCAGTACTTC.

The V call is TRBV18, the J call TRBJ1-5, with 10 bases that match TRBD1. This CDR3 contains 15 residues. Germline V gene data show CDR1 as KGHSH and CDR2 as LQKENI. V was pared by 3 bases and J by 5 bases, with 4 bases of the junction left unmatched. The CDR3 DNA is TGTGCCAGCTCACCCAGACAGGGGGCTTATCAGCCCCAGCATTTT. Translating it yields CASSPRQGAYQPQHF.

The chain has TRBV21-1 and TRBJ2-7; the D call of TRBD2 is as the table states it, not checked on the DNA. TRBV21-1 is shown as a pseudogene. The CDR3 has 14 amino acids. CDR3 sequence reads: CASWGAGGLYEQYF. The CDR3, as DNA: TGTGCCAGCTGGGGTGCGGGGGGCCTCTACGAGCAGTACTTC.

The chain uses TRBV30 and TRBJ2-6; no firm D call. V gave up 3 bases and J gave up 2 bases, with 5 bases separating them. Germline V gene sequence: CDR1 GTSNPN, CDR2 SVGIG (reference sequence). The CDR3 sequence is 13 residues long. DNA for the CDR3: TGTGCCTGGAGCGGTGCTGGGGCCAACGTCCTGACTTTC. This gives the protein CAWSGAGANVLTF. Looking up the rest from reference TRBV30 and TRBJ2-6 gives the full variable domain: SQTIHQWPATLVQPVGSPLSLECTVEGTSNPNLYWYRQAAGRGLQLLFYSVGIGQISSEVPQNLSASRPQDRQFILSSKKLLLSDSGFYLCAWSGAGANVLTFGAGSRLTVL.

This chain connects TRBV6-5 to TRBJ1-2; TRBD1 matches 7 bases. CDR3 length: 15 residues. V was pared by 5 bases and J by 5 bases, with 11 bases of the junction left unmatched. CDR1 MNHEY and CDR2 SVGAGI come from the germline V gene. The CDR3 protein is CASSPAEGANYGYTF. The CDR3 DNA reads TGTGCCAGCAGTCCCGCGGAGGGGGCGAATTATGGCTACACCTTC.

This CDR3 reads CASSRGHFYEQYF. In DNA, the CDR3 is TGCGCCAGCAGCCGGGGACACTTCTACGAGCAGTACTTC. The chain employs TRBV4-1 and TRBJ2-7; D perhaps matches TRBD1 (6 bases). Between the trimmed V and J ends, which lost 4 bases and 3 bases, there was a span of 10 bases. This CDR3 has 13 amino acids. Germline lookup yields CDR1 MGHRA and CDR2 YSYEKL.

The chain couples TRBV11-2 to TRBJ1-1, with a weak D call TRBD1 (5 bases). With 1 base removed from V and 10 bases from J, the gap between germline ends came to 16 bases. The CDR3 totals 14 residues. The germline CDR1 and CDR2 sequences are SGHAT and FQNNGV. The CDR3 loop is CASSLVGRARGAFF. The CDR3 bases are TGTGCCAGCAGCTTAGTGGGCAGGGCGAGAGGAGCTTTCTTT.

The V call is TRBV7-2, the J call TRBJ2-6, with 7 bases fitting TRBD1. The CDR3 is 15 amino acids. V shed 5 bases, J shed 2 bases, and the junction held 3 bases outside the gene matches. Germline loops: CDR1 SGHTA, CDR2 FQGNSA. The CDR3 sequence is CASSPTGAGANVLTF. The CDR3 DNA reads as TGTGCCAGCAGCCCTACAGGGGCTGGGGCCAACGTCCTGACTTTC.

The chain uses TRBV19 and TRBJ2-2; weak D call: TRBD2 (5 bases). The V end was cut by 4 bases, the J end by 7 bases, with 10 bases between. Per germline, CDR1 LNHDA and CDR2 SQIVND (reference sequence). The CDR3 is 13 residues long. DNA of the CDR3: TGTGCCAGTAGTACGACGGGGAACGGGGAGCTGTTTTTT. Its protein product is CASSTTGNGELFF.

CDR3 sequence reads: CASSQFPGKLFF. CDR3 DNA: TGTGCCAGCAGCCAATTTCCGGGAAAACTGTTTTTT. This sequence joins TRBV14 and TRBJ1-4; no definite D call. The CDR3 consists of 12 residues. With 2 bases removed from V and 10 bases from J, the gap between germline ends came to 8 bases. Germline V gene lookup returns CDR1 SGHDN and CDR2 FVKESK.